These T cell receptor beta chains were read from a single sample in a study of blood T cell repertoires in COVID-19. Only in-frame clones appear in the TCRdb table, and some are missing; sequencing was by immunoSEQ multiplex PCR. Among 70,000 to 90,000 clones listed, over 70% were seen once. Sequenced: peripheral blood. Receptors were obtained from a human donor in a cohort sampled during active COVID-19. Each CDR3 is given with its conserved first and last residue. D genes are given only for firm matches. Size is omitted from some rows. Given values are once, few, many or a class for expanded clones.

clone_size: .
d_call: TRBD2
j_call: TRBJ2-1
v_call: TRBV25-1
cdr3_nt: TGTGCCACAGCGGGAGTCTGGTCCTACAATGAGCAGTTCTTC
cdr3_aa: CATAGVWSYNEQFF

clone_size: .
d_call: .
j_call: TRBJ1-6
v_call: TRBV4-3
cdr3_nt: TGCGCCAGCAGCCAAGATGGGGGGGGTAATTCACCCCTCCACTTT
cdr3_aa: CASSQDGGGNSPLHF

clone_size: .
d_call: .
j_call: TRBJ2-7
v_call: TRBV15
cdr3_nt: TGTGCCACCAGCAGAGTTGGGGGCGCATACGAGCAGTACTTC
cdr3_aa: CATSRVGGAYEQYF

clone_size: once
d_call: .
j_call: TRBJ1-3
v_call: TRBV2
cdr3_nt: TGTGCCAGCGGAGACTCACGAAACACCATATATTTT
cdr3_aa: CASGDSRNTIYF

clone_size: .
d_call: .
j_call: TRBJ2-3
v_call: TRBV11-2
cdr3_nt: TGTGCCAGCAGCTTCTTCGGTCCAGGAGGAGATACGCAGTATTTT
cdr3_aa: CASSFFGPGGDTQYF

clone_size: .
d_call: TRBD1
j_call: TRBJ2-2
v_call: TRBV6-5
cdr3_nt: TGTGCCAGCACGGAGACAGGGACAACCGGGGAGCTGTTTTTT
cdr3_aa: CASTETGTTGELFF

clone_size: .
d_call: TRBD1
j_call: TRBJ1-1
v_call: TRBV6-5
cdr3_nt: TGTGCCAGCAGTTCGACAGGGGATGCTTTCTTT
cdr3_aa: CASSSTGDAFF

clone_size: .
d_call: TRBD2
j_call: TRBJ2-7
v_call: TRBV28
cdr3_nt: TGTGCCAGCAGTCAAACTAGCGGGGGCTTCTCCTACGAGCAGTACTTC
cdr3_aa: CASSQTSGGFSYEQYF

clone_size: .
d_call: TRBD1
j_call: TRBJ1-1
v_call: TRBV9
cdr3_nt: TGTGCCAGCAGCGTAGTGAACAGGGGACCCCTGAACACTGAAGCTTTCTTT
cdr3_aa: CASSVVNRGPLNTEAFF

clone_size: .
d_call: TRBD1
j_call: TRBJ1-3
v_call: TRBV7-2
cdr3_nt: TGTGCCAGCAGCTCGCGACAGGGGGCCTCTGGAAACACCATATATTTT
cdr3_aa: CASSSRQGASGNTIYF

clone_size: .
d_call: TRBD1
j_call: TRBJ2-7
v_call: TRBV27
cdr3_nt: TGTGCCAGCAGCCCAGCCCCGGGACAGACGTACGAGCAGTACTTC
cdr3_aa: CASSPAPGQTYEQYF

clone_size: once
d_call: TRBD1
j_call: TRBJ1-2
v_call: TRBV29-1
cdr3_nt: TGCAGCGTTGTGGGGACAGGGGCATCTAACTATGGCTACACCTTC
cdr3_aa: CSVVGTGASNYGYTF

clone_size: .
d_call: TRBD1
j_call: TRBJ2-1
v_call: TRBV5-8
cdr3_nt: TGTGCCAACGGACAGGGGGAGAATGAGCAGTTCTTC
cdr3_aa: CANGQGENEQFF

clone_size: .
d_call: TRBD1
j_call: TRBJ2-1
v_call: TRBV19
cdr3_nt: TGTGCCAGTAGTACCTTGGGACAGGGAAAGTTCAATGAGCAGTTCTTC
cdr3_aa: CASSTLGQGKFNEQFF

clone_size: .
d_call: TRBD1
j_call: TRBJ2-1
v_call: TRBV9
cdr3_nt: TGTGCCAGCAGCCCCCCTTGGGGACAGGGGAGGAATGAGCAGTTCTTC
cdr3_aa: CASSPPWGQGRNEQFF

clone_size: .
d_call: TRBD1
j_call: TRBJ2-2
v_call: TRBV13
cdr3_nt: TGTGCCAGCAGCCGGGACAGTAAGGACGGGGAGCTGTTTTTT
cdr3_aa: CASSRDSKDGELFF

clone_size: once
d_call: TRBD1
j_call: TRBJ2-7
v_call: TRBV28
cdr3_nt: TGTGCCAGCAGTTGGGGACAGGGGGCTTCCTACGAGCAGTACTTC
cdr3_aa: CASSWGQGASYEQYF

clone_size: .
d_call: TRBD1
j_call: TRBJ2-3
v_call: TRBV19
cdr3_nt: TGTGCCAGTAGTAAACGGGGACAGATAAGCACAGATACGCAGTATTTT
cdr3_aa: CASSKRGQISTDTQYF

clone_size: .
d_call: .
j_call: TRBJ2-5
v_call: TRBV7-2
cdr3_nt: TGTGCCAGCAGCTTCCGTCGAGGGTTAGAGACCCAGTACTTC
cdr3_aa: CASSFRRGLETQYF

clone_size: .
d_call: .
j_call: TRBJ2-2
v_call: TRBV9
cdr3_nt: TGTGCCAGCAGCACTCCTTACACCGGGGAGCTGTTTTTT
cdr3_aa: CASSTPYTGELFF

clone_size: few
d_call: TRBD2
j_call: TRBJ2-3
v_call: TRBV6-1
cdr3_nt: TGTGCCAGCAGTGAACTAGGACTAGATGCTCCAGATACGCAGTATTTT
cdr3_aa: CASSELGLDAPDTQYF

clone_size: .
d_call: TRBD2
j_call: TRBJ2-1
v_call: TRBV6-2/TRBV6-3
cdr3_nt: TGTGCCAGCAGCCGTAGCGGGATGGGGTACAATGAGCAGTTCTTC
cdr3_aa: CASSRSGMGYNEQFF

clone_size: .
d_call: .
j_call: TRBJ2-1
v_call: TRBV7-7
cdr3_nt: TGTGCTAGCAGCTTAAGGGCTAGCATCGATGAGCAGTTCTTC
cdr3_aa: CASSLRASIDEQFF

clone_size: .
d_call: TRBD1
j_call: TRBJ1-2
v_call: TRBV9
cdr3_nt: TGTGCCAGCAGCCTTGACAGGGGCCCCGGTGGCTACACCTTC
cdr3_aa: CASSLDRGPGGYTF

clone_size: .
d_call: .
j_call: TRBJ2-1
v_call: TRBV2
cdr3_nt: TGTGCCAGCAGCTCCGGGACAAATGAAGTGTTCTTC
cdr3_aa: CASSSGTNEVFF

clone_size: .
d_call: .
j_call: TRBJ2-3
v_call: TRBV3-1/TRBV3-2
cdr3_nt: TGTGCCAGCACCCTATCCCGGATCAGAGGGGATACGCAGTATTTT
cdr3_aa: CASTLSRIRGDTQYF

clone_size: once
d_call: .
j_call: TRBJ1-3
v_call: TRBV14
cdr3_nt: TGTGCCAGCAGCCAAGTGAGAAGAGGAGGGGGAAACACCATATATTTT
cdr3_aa: CASSQVRRGGGNTIYF

clone_size: once
d_call: TRBD1
j_call: TRBJ1-1
v_call: TRBV27
cdr3_nt: TGTGCCAGCAGTTTTTACAGGGGAGAAGCTTTCTTT
cdr3_aa: CASSFYRGEAFF

clone_size: .
d_call: .
j_call: TRBJ1-2
v_call: TRBV30
cdr3_nt: TGTGCCTGGAGTCCCCAGACGGGGGTTGGCTACACCTTC
cdr3_aa: CAWSPQTGVGYTF

clone_size: few
d_call: TRBD2
j_call: TRBJ2-1
v_call: TRBV7-2
cdr3_nt: TGTGCCAGCAGCTTATGGGGGGGGAGGAATGAGCAGTTCTTC
cdr3_aa: CASSLWGGRNEQFF

clone_size: .
d_call: .
j_call: TRBJ2-4
v_call: TRBV4-3
cdr3_nt: TGCGCCAGCAGCCAAGATAGCGTCGGACTGGCGGCCCAAAACATTCAGTACTTC
cdr3_aa: CASSQDSVGLAAQNIQYF

clone_size: once
d_call: TRBD1
j_call: TRBJ1-4
v_call: TRBV5-1
cdr3_nt: TGCGCCAGCAGTCCCGGGACAGGGGTGTTGCCTAATGAAAAACTGTTTTTT
cdr3_aa: CASSPGTGVLPNEKLFF

clone_size: few
d_call: .
j_call: TRBJ1-2
v_call: TRBV12-3/TRBV12-4
cdr3_nt: TGTGCCAGCATCTCTCCACTCTATGGCTACACCTTC
cdr3_aa: CASISPLYGYTF

clone_size: .
d_call: .
j_call: TRBJ2-2
v_call: TRBV12-3/TRBV12-4
cdr3_nt: TGTGCCAGCAGTTTTAGAGTCACCGGGGAGCTGTTTTTT
cdr3_aa: CASSFRVTGELFF

clone_size: once
d_call: .
j_call: TRBJ1-2
v_call: TRBV30
cdr3_nt: TGTGCCTGGACCGCGCGCGGGGGTGGCTACACCTTC
cdr3_aa: CAWTARGGGYTF

clone_size: once
d_call: .
j_call: TRBJ2-1
v_call: TRBV7-9
cdr3_nt: TGTGCCAGCAGCCCTCCTTCGGTCAATGAGCAGTTCTTC
cdr3_aa: CASSPPSVNEQFF

clone_size: .
d_call: .
j_call: TRBJ1-1
v_call: TRBV18
cdr3_nt: TGTGCCAGCTCACCACCGGTATCGACAGGGAACACTGAAGCTTTCTTT
cdr3_aa: CASSPPVSTGNTEAFF

clone_size: .
d_call: TRBD1
j_call: TRBJ2-6
v_call: TRBV29-1
cdr3_nt: TGCAGCGTTGAAAGCCCCGGGACAGACTCTGGGGCCAACGTCCTGACTTTC
cdr3_aa: CSVESPGTDSGANVLTF

clone_size: .
d_call: TRBD1
j_call: TRBJ2-7
v_call: TRBV18
cdr3_nt: TGTGCCAGCTCACCACTCAGACAGGGGGCTCTCTACGAGCAGTACTTC
cdr3_aa: CASSPLRQGALYEQYF

clone_size: .
d_call: .
j_call: TRBJ2-3
v_call: TRBV5-4
cdr3_nt: TGTGCCAGCAGCACTCCCCCCTCAGATACGCAGTATTTT
cdr3_aa: CASSTPPSDTQYF